This T cell receptor beta chain is drawn from a study of ipilimumab plus nivolumab after autologous stem cell transplantation. Looking at the study overall: The DLBCL cohort had primary refractory and relapsed disease, with 18-month progression-free survival of roughly 86% and 30%.

TCRdb's copy holds only in-frame clones and misses some; the assay was immunoSEQ multiplex PCR. The sample holds 77,000 or so clones, 65% to 85% seen once. The V and J ends lost 2 bases and 7 bases respectively, with 14 bases between them. The CDR3 contains 15 residues. Germline V gene lookup returns CDR1 MNHEY and CDR2 SVGAGI. Checkpoint therapy with ipilimumab 1 mg/kg began 14 to 28 days after transplant. Through week 26, nivolumab 3 mg/kg IV was given weeks 1, 4, 7, 10, then biweekly. The rearrangement uses TRBV6-5 and TRBJ1-4, with a tentative D call TRBD1 (5 bases). This receptor was identified in a male donor with diffuse large B-cell lymphoma. Sample: PBMCs, taken in a trial of ipilimumab plus nivolumab as post-transplant consolidation. CDR3 DNA: TGTGCCAGCAGTTACAGGGGTTCCCCCAGTGAAAAACTGTTTTTT. Translation: CASSYRGSPSEKLFF.